One T cell receptor beta chain is described in this entry. Only in-frame clones appear in the TCRdb table, and some are missing; sequencing was by immunoSEQ multiplex PCR. Altogether over 60,000 clones are present, approximately 80% being singletons, with the ten largest covering roughly 15%. The record originates from a study of blood T cell repertoires in COVID-19. Seattle patients were enrolled during active infection and followed longitudinally. Germline-derived CDR1 and CDR2 are SQVTM and ANQGSEA. V lost 7 bases to trimming and J lost 1 base, with 19 bases between them. The CDR3 sequence is 15 residues long.

The chain employs TRBV29-1 and TRBJ1-1, with D possibly being TRBD1 (5 bases). Sequencing used peripheral blood. This clonotype was sampled from a man in his fifties with COVID-19, enrolled during active disease. CDR3: CSATPGEGTNTEAFF. As DNA, the CDR3 is TGCAGCGCTACCCCGGGGGAGGGAACGAACACTGAAGCTTTCTTT.